This note documents a single TCR beta chain sequence. Its antigen specificity is not known. No much larger clonotype is one base removed from it; base qualities were not supplied. Using the deep immunoSEQ assay, multiplex PCR amplified TCR CDR3 regions from genomic DNA. For each cell subset, the extracted genomic DNA was distributed evenly across all wells of several immunoSEQ 96-well plates, and each plate served as one replicate. Each replicate PCR for sorted subsets received approximately 220 ng genomic DNA, equal to about 30,000 T cell genomes. Purified libraries were measured with a Qubit 3.0 fluorometer, size-checked on a Bioanalyzer 2100, and measured again with the KAPA Library Quantification kit. Every immunoSEQ 96-well plate was sequenced on a separate single-read 150-cycle Illumina NextSeq 550 flow cell. The study's own analysis went as follows. Because only junctional sequences without quality scores were contained in the immunoSEQ output, filtering matching that applied to full-length reads could not be performed. Sequences were annotated with PyIR, a Python wrapper for IgBLAST v1.9, and V/J genes and CDR3 were assigned using IMGT germline references. Reads were filtered out if the reads had weak V/J assignments (E-value above 1e-6), no CDR3, stop codons, out-of-frame junctions, or ambiguous translated residues. V3J clonotypes were defined by identical inferred V gene, J gene, and CDR3 amino acid sequence. Percentage overlap between repertoires was calculated by dividing the number of shared unique clonotypes by the size of the smaller repertoire. Three approaches were used to assess repertoire richness: RTK rarefaction, the Chao1 estimator, and Recon v2.1 estimates of unobserved clonotypes. Generation probabilities for all TCRbeta clonotypes obtained by the gDNA method from several donors were computed using OLGA. The immuneACCESS repertoire file appears here via TCRdb, limited to in-frame rearrangements. These files lack a portion of the clones; in checked studies, under half of the deficit traces to unresolved V genes, and the cause of the others is not known. The V and J calls and clone size are taken from that table; D and trimming were inferred from the DNA. The sample table shows roughly 2.2 million clones, and approximately 93% are seen once. The ten largest clones capture 0.39% of the sample.

From cysteine to phenylalanine, the CDR3 is 14 amino acids long. This entry keeps only the CDR3 DNA: 42 bases, framed from base 1. V was cut back by 2 bases and J by 6 bases, leaving a gap of 10 bases between them. CDR1 and CDR2 are drawn from the germline V gene: SGHTA, FQGTGA. This sample was included in a study of shared clonotypes between healthy human individuals (dated by TCRdb to 2020 to 2021). Regarding the study in general: The cohort comprised a couple of women and a few men aged 18 to 49 years. For each donor, CD4 naive and CD4 memory were each given three plates, CD8 naive was given two plates, and CD8 memory was given one plate. Per donor, leukapheresis produced somewhere between about 0.94 and 10 billion PBMCs. To estimate repertoire size and how much clonotypes are shared between individuals, the study performed deep sequencing of blood TCR repertoires from 4 to 6 healthy adults. Different laboratories and diverse techniques were used to prepare libraries and sequence TCR repertoires, to increase sequencing depth and limit assay-specific biases. Study-wide conclusions, independent of this receptor: Higher generation probabilities were observed for clonotypes shared by all four sorted-subset donors than for non-shared clonotypes. Sampling was restricted to blood, and TCR repertoires in tissue are likely to differ from TCR repertoires in blood. Pairwise subsampling led to the expectation that sequencing depth would affect the degree of clonotype sharing among donors. The small number of donors limited the genetic and exposure-history diversity represented. Rarefaction of sorted-subset datasets indicated incomplete sequencing despite the large sequencing depth. Larger estimated clonotype richness was generally found for naive subsets than for memory subsets. Across a handful of donors, about 5% of naive CD4, approximately 3.5% of naive CD8, 2.3% of memory CD4, and 0.4% of memory CD8 clonotypes were shared.

Healthy HIV-negative adults with no recently reported acute infections or vaccinations were included as donors. Only Caucasian adults living in Nashville, Tennessee, USA were represented among the donors. Magnetic negative selection was used to enrich CD4+ T cells, after which naive cells were positively selected on CD45RA and the negative fraction became the memory subset. Blood was collected by leukapheresis, and PBMCs were isolated by Ficoll-Histopaque density gradient centrifugation and then cryopreserved in liquid nitrogen vapor phase. Analytical flow cytometry was used to check the purity and quantity of each magnetically sorted T cell population. Genomic DNA was isolated from each sorted fraction and quantified by UV absorbance on a Nanodrop 2000c.

This sequence was found in a man aged 18 to 30 in good health. Some clones in this sample may be carry-over from other donors' samples. Sequencing was carried out using naive CD4+ T cells from PBMCs. In the paper's terms, the cell subset or site label means: CD45RA+ positively selected. The chain links TRBV7-3 with TRBJ2-2; the D region may be TRBD1 or TRBD2, each matching 5 bases equally. The DNA sequence is as follows: TGTGCCAGCAGCTTAGGGACGTTTCCCGGGGAGCTGTTTTTT. This gives the protein CASSLGTFPGELFF.